The 32 T cell receptor beta chains in this list originate from one sample, sequenced in a study. Measured with immunoSEQ multiplex PCR; TCRdb has only the in-frame clones, and not every one. The profile covers tens of thousands of clones, with approximately 92% appearing a single time and around 4.5% taken by the ten largest. Sequencing was performed on PBMCs. The receptors shown here come from a man aged 35-49 years with rheumatoid arthritis.

The V and J genes are TRBV7-6 and TRBJ2-1; unclear D gene. Between the trimmed V and J ends, which lost 4 bases and 6 bases, there was a span of 10 bases. The CDR3 runs to 13 residues. Per the germline V gene, CDR1 is SGHVS and CDR2 is FNYEAQ. CDR3 amino acids: CASSSYSPNEQFF. CDR3 coding DNA: TGTGCCAGCAGCTCCTATTCCCCCAATGAGCAGTTCTTC. The full variable domain, its missing parts supplied by reference TRBV7-6 and TRBJ2-1, is GAGVSQSPRYKVTKRGQDVALRCDPISGHVSLYWYRQALGQGPEFLTYFNYEAQQDKSGLPNDRFSAERPEGSISTLTIQRTEQRDSAMYRCASSSYSPNEQFFGPGTRLTVL.

V usage is TRBV19 and J usage is TRBJ2-2; 8 bases align to TRBD2. This CDR3 spans 16 amino acids. From germline, CDR1 is LNHDA and CDR2 SQIVND (reference sequence). Trimming cost V 4 bases and J 4 bases; bases outside gene matches: 8. CDR3 protein: CASSSSGTRGTGELFF. For the CDR3, the DNA is TGTGCCAGTAGTAGTAGCGGGACAAGGGGCACCGGGGAGCTGTTTTTT.

This chain joins TRBV27 and TRBJ1-2; 9 positions match TRBD1. V gave up 7 bases and J gave up 5 bases; unmatched junction bases: 11. Germline assignment: CDR1 MNHEY and CDR2 SMNVEV (reference sequence). This CDR3 region has 15 residues. CDR3 in amino acids: CASTRGTGGQYGYTF. In nucleotides, the CDR3 is TGTGCCAGCACCCGAGGTACAGGGGGCCAGTATGGCTACACCTTC.

This clone was counted once. The gene calls are TRBV6-5 and TRBJ2-1, with D perhaps given as TRBD1 or TRBD2 (7 bases each). Trimming removed 8 bases at V and 14 bases at J, with 22 bases between. The germline V gene encodes CDR1 MNHEY and CDR2 SVGAGI. The CDR3 runs 13 residues. CDR3 region: CASRNQGGDSKFF. The CDR3 nucleotides read TGTGCCAGCCGGAATCAGGGAGGGGACAGCAAGTTCTTC.

CDR3 loop: CASSPGTGRANEQYF. The CDR3 region has the DNA TGTGCCAGCAGCCCTGGGACAGGGCGCGCCAACGAGCAGTACTTC. The gene calls are TRBV3-1 (or the pseudogene TRBV3-2) and TRBJ2-7; 9 bases line up with TRBD1. After removal of 4 bases from V and 5 bases from J, the junction contained 9 bases not matched to a gene. Looked up from germline, CDR1 is LGHDT and CDR2 is YNNKEL (reference sequence). The CDR3 covers 15 residues.

The chain employs TRBV12-3 or TRBV12-4 and TRBJ2-7; D could derive from TRBD1 or TRBD2 (5 bases each). V lost 6 bases to trimming and J lost 5 bases, with 14 bases between them. There are 13 residues in the CDR3. As DNA, the CDR3 is TGTGCCAGCAGCCCGGGGCATTACGACGAGCAGTACTTC. Translation: CASSPGHYDEQYF.

CDR3 sequence reads: CASSLSGANVLTF. CDR3 DNA: TGTGCCAGCAGTTTAAGTGGGGCCAACGTCCTGACTTTC. V and J are TRBV27 and TRBJ2-6; unclear D gene. The CDR3 covers 13 residues. The germline CDR1 and CDR2 sequences are MNHEY and SMNVEV (reference sequence). V was cut by 2 bases and J by 3 bases, with 2 bases left in between.

This chain joins TRBV18 and TRBJ2-1, with D possibly matching TRBD1 (5 bases). The germline gives CDR1 KGHSH, CDR2 LQKENI. Trimming pared 6 bases from V and 6 bases from J, leaving 12 bases between. This CDR3 has 13 residues. CDR3 amino acids: CASSSGLGNEQFF. CDR3 nucleotide sequence: TGTGCCAGCTCTTCAGGGCTCGGCAATGAGCAGTTCTTC.

The rearrangement links TRBV7-3 to TRBJ2-1, with TRBD2 matching over 13 bases. CDR1 SGHTA and CDR2 FQGTGA come from the germline V gene. V lost 5 bases and J lost 10; bases outside the gene matches: 8. The CDR3 is made up of 15 amino acids. CDR3 residues: CASSPRTSGGWEQFF. The CDR3 coding sequence is TGTGCCAGCAGCCCCCGGACTAGCGGGGGATGGGAGCAGTTCTTC.

V gene TRBV5-1 combines with J gene TRBJ2-7; TRBD2 matches at 9 bases. The germline V gene has CDR1 SGHRS and CDR2 YFSETQ. Germline trimming cut 3 bases from V and 0 bases from J; bases unmatched to any gene: 4. The CDR3 has 15 residues. CDR3 bases: TGCGCCAGCAGCTGGACTAGCGCGAGCTCCTACGAGCAGTACTTC. Its protein product is CASSWTSASSYEQYF.

V is TRBV12-5 and J is TRBJ2-7, with 11 nucleotides matching TRBD1. Germline loops: CDR1 LGHNT, CDR2 FRNRAP. This CDR3 contains 14 residues. V shed 7 bases, J shed 3 bases, and the junction held 5 bases outside the gene matches. The CDR3, as DNA: TGTGCTAGTGCCACCGGGACAGGGGGCTACGAGCAGTACTTC. As protein: CASATGTGGYEQYF.

The chain joins TRBV7-8 to TRBJ1-1; the D is unclear. With 2 bases removed from V and 2 bases from J, the gap between germline ends came to 12 bases. The CDR3 has 15 amino acids. Germline CDR1 and CDR2: SGHVS and FQNEAQ. The CDR3 region has the DNA TGTGCCAGCAGCTTATATTACTTGGGAAACACTGAAGCTTTCTTT. It is translated as CASSLYYLGNTEAFF.

This chain links TRBV7-3 with TRBJ2-2, with 9 bases lining up with TRBD1. The CDR3 has 16 amino acids. The germline CDR1 and CDR2 sequences are SGHTA and FQGTGA. Unmatched junction bases numbered 4, after V lost 5 bases and J lost 0 bases. DNA for the CDR3: TGTGCCAGCAGCATACAGGGGGCGTCGAACACCGGGGAGCTGTTTTTT. Its protein product is CASSIQGASNTGELFF.

This clone was found a few times. The chain employs TRBV30 and TRBJ1-5; 7 bases map to TRBD1. The junction had 6 bases not matched to a gene; V was cut back by 1 base and J by 3 bases. Germline V gene sequence: CDR1 GTSNPN, CDR2 SVGIG (reference sequence). This CDR3 region has 15 residues. Written as DNA, the CDR3 is TGTGCCTGGAGTGAGGTGGACAGGCCCAATCAGCCCCAGCATTTT. The encoded protein is CAWSEVDRPNQPQHF.

The chain carries TRBV30 and TRBJ2-7; a possible D gene is TRBD2 (6 bases). CDR3 length: 12 residues. Germline CDR1 and CDR2: GTSNPN and SVGIG (reference sequence). V was cut by 8 bases and J by 0 bases, with 11 bases left in between. The CDR3 DNA reads as TGTGCCCTCGCCGGGGGCTCCTACGAGCAGTACTTC. Protein sequence: CALAGGSYEQYF. The complete variable domain, with remaining parts taken from reference TRBV30 and TRBJ2-7, reads SQTIHQWPATLVQPVGSPLSLECTVEGTSNPNLYWYRQAAGRGLQLLFYSVGIGQISSEVPQNLSASRPQDRQFILSSKKLLLSDSGFYLCALAGGSYEQYFGPGTRLTVT.

This clone was observed a single time. The chain links TRBV27 to TRBJ2-5; 9 bases match TRBD2. Losses at the gene ends were 5 bases for V and 3 bases for J; bases not matched to a gene: 7. Germline-derived CDR1 and CDR2 are MNHEY and SMNVEV (reference sequence). CDR3 length: 15 amino acids. The chain's CDR3 is CASSQYLAGKETQYF. The DNA for the CDR3 is TGTGCCAGCAGTCAATACCTAGCGGGGAAAGAGACCCAGTACTTC.

The chain carries TRBV9 and TRBJ1-5; D gene uncertain. The CDR3 contains 16 residues. V lost 2 bases, J lost 1 base, and 13 bases lay in between. Germline lookup yields CDR1 SGDLS and CDR2 YYNGEE. CDR3 residues: CASSVGPGSSNQPQHF. The CDR3 region has the DNA TGTGCCAGCAGCGTTGGACCCGGGTCGAGCAATCAGCCCCAGCATTTT.

The J gene is TRBJ2-5, the V gene TRBV7-2; D gene uncertain. The CDR3 loop spans 14 amino acids. The ends were cut back, 0 bases at V and 4 bases at J, with 9 bases in the middle. Germline-derived CDR1 and CDR2 are SGHTA and FQGNSA. This chain's CDR3 is CASSLAGKAETQYF. DNA of the CDR3: TGTGCCAGCAGCTTAGCGGGGAAGGCAGAGACCCAGTACTTC.

This chain uses TRBV12-3 or TRBV12-4 with TRBJ1-2; 8 positions agree with TRBD1. V lost 3 bases to trimming and J lost 4 bases; unmatched junction nucleotides: 1. This CDR3 contains 13 residues. The chain's CDR3 is CASSFGTGYGYTF. The DNA of the CDR3 is TGTGCCAGCAGTTTTGGGACAGGCTATGGCTACACCTTC.

This rearrangement joins TRBV28 to TRBJ2-7; 11 bases are shared with TRBD2. From germline, CDR1 is MDHEN and CDR2 SYDVKM. This CDR3 is 15 amino acids long. The trim removed 4 bases at V and 3 bases at J, leaving 5 bases unmatched. CDR3: CASSSSGRTYYEQYF. CDR3 nucleotide sequence: TGTGCCAGCAGTTCTAGCGGGAGGACCTACTACGAGCAGTACTTC.

This chain uses TRBV6-5 with TRBJ2-7, with a tentative D call TRBD1 (6 bases). Trimming removed 6 bases from V and 9 bases from J, with 18 bases in between. Germline V gene data show CDR1 as MNHEY and CDR2 as SVGAGI. There are 13 residues in the CDR3. The CDR3 DNA follows: TGTGCCAGCAGACCTAGACAGGATTTGGGGCAGTACTTC. This gives the protein CASRPRQDLGQYF.

The genes are TRBV6-5 and TRBJ2-7; 7 nucleotides match TRBD2. V was clipped by 7 bases and J by 3 bases; unmatched bases: 12. The CDR3 is 15 amino acids. Germline V CDR1 and CDR2: MNHEY, SVGAGI. CDR3 sequence reads: CASKPYLGGGYEQYF. The CDR3 DNA reads as TGTGCCAGCAAACCCTACTTGGGGGGGGGCTACGAGCAGTACTTC.

V gene TRBV7-8 combines with J gene TRBJ2-4; 8 bases map to TRBD1. The CDR3 consists of 18 residues. Unmatched junction bases numbered 14, after V lost 5 bases and J lost 2 bases. CDR1 is SGHVS, CDR2 FQNEAQ, per germline. The CDR3: CASSPTMTGVGPKNIQYF. Written as DNA, the CDR3 is TGTGCCAGCAGCCCAACAATGACAGGGGTTGGGCCCAAAAACATTCAGTACTTC.

The chain links TRBV5-4 to TRBJ2-7; D gene ambiguous. The germline V gene encodes CDR1 SGHNT and CDR2 YYREEE (reference sequence). The CDR3 consists of 13 residues. V gave up 5 bases and J gave up 0 bases, with 9 bases separating them. The DNA for the CDR3 is TGTGCCAGCAGTTCTCCCGACTCCTACGAGCAGTACTTC. Its translation: CASSSPDSYEQYF.

The chain has TRBV14 and TRBJ1-1; no reliable D call. Germline V gene data show CDR1 as SGHDN and CDR2 as FVKESK. The V end lost 4 bases, the J end lost 8 bases, and 17 bases lay between the germline ends. The CDR3 sequence is 14 residues long. The CDR3 here is CASSPAQAFDEAFF. The CDR3 nucleotides are TGTGCCAGCAGCCCCGCTCAGGCTTTTGACGAAGCTTTCTTT.

V gene TRBV2 combines with J gene TRBJ1-5; unclear D gene. Per the germline V gene, CDR1 is SNHLY and CDR2 is FYNNEI. Trimming removed 6 bases from V and 0 bases from J, with 21 bases in between. CDR3 size: 18 residues. The CDR3 is CASRGGGGRTPSNQPQHF. CDR3 nucleotide sequence: TGTGCCAGCAGAGGAGGAGGTGGACGTACCCCTAGCAATCAGCCCCAGCATTTT.

This clone was picked up a small number of times. CDR3 DNA: TGTGCCAGTAGAGGACAGGGTGAAGCTTTCTTT. It is translated as CASRGQGEAFF. The rearrangement links TRBV19 to TRBJ1-1, with TRBD1 matching 8 bases. Germline V gene data show CDR1 as LNHDA and CDR2 as SQIVND (reference sequence). Trimming cost V 6 bases and J 7 bases; bases outside gene matches: 1. CDR3 length: 11 residues. Full variable domain (outside the CDR3, taken from reference TRBV19 and TRBJ1-1): DGGITQSPKYLFRKEGQNVTLSCEQNLNHDAMYWYRQDPGQGLRLIYYSQIVNDFQKGDIAEGYSVSREKKESFPLTVTSAQKNPTAFYLCASRGQGEAFFGQGTRLTVV.

The chain couples TRBV5-4 to TRBJ2-5; tentative D call: TRBD2 (6 bases). V was clipped by 0 bases and J by 1 base, with 16 bases between them. Germline V lookup: CDR1 SGHNT, CDR2 YYREEE (reference sequence). The CDR3 runs 17 residues. DNA for the CDR3: TGTGCCAGCAGCTTGGGGCGACTAGTCAGAATCCAAGAGACCCAGTACTTC. It translates to CASSLGRLVRIQETQYF.

The chain combines TRBV28 with TRBJ2-4; 9 nucleotides line up with TRBD2. The CDR3 loop spans 16 amino acids. V lost 1 base to trimming and J lost 6 bases; unmatched junction nucleotides: 7. Germline CDR1 and CDR2: MDHEN and SYDVKM. CDR3 in DNA: TGTGCCAGCAGTTTATTAGCGGGAGCGTCTAGAAACATTCAGTACTTC. It is translated as CASSLLAGASRNIQYF. Filled out from reference TRBV28 and TRBJ2-4, the complete variable domain reads DVKVTQSSRYLVKRTGEKVFLECVQDMDHENMFWYRQDPGLGLRLIYFSYDVKMKEKGDIPEGYSVSREKKERFSLILESASTNQTSMYLCASSLLAGASRNIQYFGAGTRLSVL.

The chain carries TRBV5-1 and TRBJ1-5, with D tentatively TRBD1 (6 bases). Deletions cut 0 bases from V and 4 bases from J, with 11 bases between. This CDR3 has 15 amino acids. Germline values: CDR1 SGHRS, CDR2 YFSETQ. The DNA of the CDR3 is TGCGCCAGCAGCTTGGAACAGGGTCGGAATCAGCCCCAGCATTTT. Translation gives CASSLEQGRNQPQHF.

The J gene is TRBJ1-4, the V gene TRBV7-2; no definite D call. Trimming stripped 4 bases from V and 0 bases from J, with 12 bases between. CDR1 and CDR2 (germline): SGHTA, FQGNSA. The CDR3 length is 16 residues. As DNA, the CDR3 is TGTGCCAGCAGCTCTCAGCCTCTCGCAACTAATGAAAAACTGTTTTTT. Translating it yields CASSSQPLATNEKLFF.

This sequence joins TRBV18 and TRBJ2-4, with D perhaps matching TRBD2 (5 bases). This CDR3 comprises 14 residues. V was shortened by 0 bases and J by 8 bases, with 11 bases between the two germline ends. Germline CDR1 reads KGHSH; CDR2 reads LQKENI. CDR3 protein: CASSPPTPRDIQYF. The CDR3 nucleotides read TGTGCCAGCTCACCACCGACCCCGAGGGACATTCAGTACTTC.